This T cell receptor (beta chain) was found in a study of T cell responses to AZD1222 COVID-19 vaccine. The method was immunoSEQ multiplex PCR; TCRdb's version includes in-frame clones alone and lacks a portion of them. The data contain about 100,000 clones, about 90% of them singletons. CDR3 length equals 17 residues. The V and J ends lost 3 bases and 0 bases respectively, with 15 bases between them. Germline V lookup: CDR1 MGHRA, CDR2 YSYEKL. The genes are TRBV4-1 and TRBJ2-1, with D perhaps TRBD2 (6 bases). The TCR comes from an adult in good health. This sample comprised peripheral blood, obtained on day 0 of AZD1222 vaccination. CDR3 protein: CASSQIETSVSYNEQFF. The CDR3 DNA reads TGCGCCAGCAGCCAGATCGAGACTAGTGTCTCCTACAATGAGCAGTTCTTC.